This T cell receptor (beta chain) came from a study of T-cell memory formation after mild COVID-19. Study information: There were largely donor-specific TCR clusters. Study conclusions and caveats: For second-wave clones that peaked at day 37, SARS-CoV-2 specificity went unverified. Detection of some responders pre-infection suggested pre-existing cross-reactive memory T cells participated.

V dropped 0 bases and J dropped 6 bases, with 11 bases sitting between them. The CDR3 is 14 residues long. Germline-derived CDR1 and CDR2 are DFQATT and SNEGSKA (reference sequence). TCRdb redid the calling of the 5' RACE reads with MiXCR, one entry per CDR3 protein. The sample yields around 340,000 distinct CDR3 sequences, over 13% seen once. This clonotype was recorded a few times. Its antigen is undetermined. The chain links TRBV20-1 to TRBJ2-2; D might be TRBD1 (6 bases). The TCR comes from a man younger than 35 who had mild COVID-19 (a few samples of this study predate the infection). Cell type and time point are not known. Sequencing used PBMCs or a T cell subset sorted from them (not recorded which). For the CDR3, the DNA is TGCAGTGCTAGAGATGCGCAGGGGTCCGGGGAGCTGTTTTTT. Its translation: CSARDAQGSGELFF.